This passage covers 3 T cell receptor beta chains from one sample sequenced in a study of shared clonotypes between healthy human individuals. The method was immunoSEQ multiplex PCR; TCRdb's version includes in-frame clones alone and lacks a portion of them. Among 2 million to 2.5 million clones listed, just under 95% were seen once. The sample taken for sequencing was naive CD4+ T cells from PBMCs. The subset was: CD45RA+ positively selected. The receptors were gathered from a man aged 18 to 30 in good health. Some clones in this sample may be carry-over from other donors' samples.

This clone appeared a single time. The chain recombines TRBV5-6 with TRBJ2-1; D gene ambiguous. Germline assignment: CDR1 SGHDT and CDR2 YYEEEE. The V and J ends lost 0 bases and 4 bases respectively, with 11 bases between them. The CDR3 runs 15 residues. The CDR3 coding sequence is TGTGCCAGCAGCTTGGGCTTTACCTTTTACAATGAGCAGTTCTTC. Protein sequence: CASSLGFTFYNEQFF.

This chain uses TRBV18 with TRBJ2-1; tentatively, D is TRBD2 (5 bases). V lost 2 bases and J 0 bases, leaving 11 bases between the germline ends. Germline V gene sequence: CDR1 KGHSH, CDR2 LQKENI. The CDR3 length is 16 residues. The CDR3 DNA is TGTGCCAGCTCACCATATCTTCTAGCCTCCTACAATGAGCAGTTCTTC. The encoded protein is CASSPYLLASYNEQFF.

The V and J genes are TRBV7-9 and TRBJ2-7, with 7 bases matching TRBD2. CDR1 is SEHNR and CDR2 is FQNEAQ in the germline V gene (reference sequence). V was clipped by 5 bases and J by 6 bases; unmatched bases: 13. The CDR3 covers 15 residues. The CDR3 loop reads CASSPDGRELPEQYF. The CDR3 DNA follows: TGTGCCAGCAGCCCAGATGGGCGGGAGCTTCCCGAGCAGTACTTC.